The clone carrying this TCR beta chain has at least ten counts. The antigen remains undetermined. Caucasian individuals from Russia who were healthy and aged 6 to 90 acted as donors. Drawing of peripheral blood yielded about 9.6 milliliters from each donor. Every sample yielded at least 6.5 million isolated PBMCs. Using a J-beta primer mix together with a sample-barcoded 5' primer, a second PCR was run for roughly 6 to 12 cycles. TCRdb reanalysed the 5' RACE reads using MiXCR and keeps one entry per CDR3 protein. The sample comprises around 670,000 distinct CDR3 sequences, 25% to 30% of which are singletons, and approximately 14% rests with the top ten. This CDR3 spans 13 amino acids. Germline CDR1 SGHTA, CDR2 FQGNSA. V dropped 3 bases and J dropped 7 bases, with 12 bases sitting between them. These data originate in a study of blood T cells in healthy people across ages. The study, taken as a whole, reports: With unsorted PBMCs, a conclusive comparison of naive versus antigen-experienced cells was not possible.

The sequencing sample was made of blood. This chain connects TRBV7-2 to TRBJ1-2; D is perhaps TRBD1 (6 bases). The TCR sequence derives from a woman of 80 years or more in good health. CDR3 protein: CASSFLGGGGYTF. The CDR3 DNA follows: TGTGCCAGCAGCTTTCTGGGGGGCGGTGGCTACACCTTC.